These 13 T cell receptor beta chains originate from one sample sequenced in a study of T cells in Graves' hyperthyroidism and ophthalmopathy. Using RNA transcripts as the source, TCR beta CDR3 regions were amplified. In the first-round RT-PCR of the TCR CDR3, the HTBI primer set was used. TCRdb used MiXCR to reprocess the multiplex PCR reads, holding one entry per CDR3 protein. Here the sample spans over 650,000 distinct CDR3 sequences, about 45% being singletons. The sample consisted of peripheral blood or thyroid tissue (not recorded which). The receptors here all came from an adult man with Graves' disease, either hyperthyroidism or ophthalmopathy (not recorded which).

Notes on this clonotype: A clone one base away is much larger, so this may be a read error. CDR3 protein: CAISYNSPLHF. DNA of the CDR3: TGTGCCATCAGTTACAATTCACCCCTCCACTTT. This rearrangement joins TRBV6-5 to TRBJ1-6; D ambiguous. The CDR3 is 11 residues long. Germline V gene sequence: CDR1 MNHEY, CDR2 SVGAGI.

This clonotype came up many times. The chain has TRBV24-1 and TRBJ2-2; 12 nucleotides match TRBD2. The CDR3 runs to 18 residues. J lost 1 base, V lost 0 bases, and 2 bases had no gene match. Germline CDR1 KGHDR, CDR2 SFDVKD. The CDR3 loop is CATSDLGLAGQNTGELFF. DNA for the CDR3: TGTGCCACCAGTGATTTGGGACTAGCGGGACAGAACACCGGGGAGCTGTTTTTT.

The chain recombines TRBV20-1 with TRBJ2-7; maybe TRBD2 (6 bases). CDR1 is DFQATT and CDR2 is SNEGSKA in the germline V gene (reference sequence). The V gene lost 2 bases and the J gene lost 3 bases, with 14 bases spanning the gap. The CDR3 is 14 residues long. The DNA of the CDR3 is TGCAGTGCTAGAAGGCTAGCGTTAAACTACGAGCAGTACTTC. Residues: CSARRLALNYEQYF.

Many counts were recorded for this clonotype. The chain couples TRBV9 to TRBJ1-2, with D maybe TRBD1 (5 bases). Germline V CDR1 and CDR2: SGDLS, YYNGEE. The CDR3 runs 16 residues. Trimming cost V 4 bases and J 4 bases, with 20 bases left between them. The CDR3: CASSHPRQGMSYGYTF. CDR3 in DNA: TGTGCCAGCAGCCACCCGAGGCAGGGAATGTCCTATGGCTACACCTTC.

This clonotype was seen repeatedly, ten times or more. The chain combines TRBV7-8 with TRBJ1-5, with D maybe TRBD1 (5 bases). Germline CDR1 and CDR2: SGHVS and FQNEAQ. The V and J ends lost 5 bases and 11 bases respectively, with 13 bases between them. This CDR3 is built from 12 residues. The chain's CDR3 is CASSQGAGAQHF. CDR3 coding DNA: TGTGCCAGCAGCCAAGGGGCCGGGGCCCAGCATTTT.

V and J are TRBV11-2 and TRBJ2-2, with a possible D match to TRBD2 (7 bases). From germline, CDR1 is SGHAT and CDR2 FQNNGV. V shed 8 bases and J shed 6 bases, with 13 bases lying between them. The CDR3 has 13 residues. CDR3 in DNA: TGTGCCAGCGGGGCGGGGGCGGCCGGGGAGCTGTTTTTT. Amino acids: CASGAGAAGELFF. The complete variable domain, with remaining parts taken from reference TRBV11-2 and TRBJ2-2, reads EAGVAQSPRYKIIEKRQSVAFWCNPISGHATLYWYQQILGQGPKLLIQFQNNGVVDDSQLPKDRFSAERLKGVDSTLKIQPAKLEDSAVYLCASGAGAAGELFFGEGSRLTVL.

This clonotype has ten or more counts. This chain uses TRBV29-1 with TRBJ2-7; D is possibly TRBD1 (5 bases). V lost 3 bases and J lost 2, with 11 bases in between. The CDR3 spans 13 residues. Germline V gene sequence: CDR1 SQVTM, CDR2 ANQGSEA. This CDR3 reads CSVENRNTYEQYF. The CDR3 bases are TGCAGCGTTGAGAACAGGAATACCTACGAGCAGTACTTC.

There are many counts of this clonotype. This rearrangement joins TRBV7-9 to TRBJ1-2; 11 bases are a match to TRBD1. V was pared by 5 bases and J by 8 bases, with 7 bases of the junction left unmatched. The CDR3 contains 14 residues. Germline CDR1 is SEHNR and CDR2 is FQNEAQ (reference sequence). As DNA, the CDR3 is TGTGCCAGCAGCATGGGACAGGGGGTTAGCGGCTACACCTTC. It specifies CASSMGQGVSGYTF. Complete variable domain (other parts from reference TRBV7-9 and TRBJ1-2): DTGVSQNPRHKITKRGQNVTFRCDPISEHNRLYWYRQTLGQGPEFLTYFQNEAQLEKSRLLSDRFSAERPKGSFSTLEIQRTEQGDSAMYLCASSMGQGVSGYTFGSGTRLTVV.

The rearrangement uses TRBV3-1 and TRBJ1-2; no reliable D call. Looked up from germline, CDR1 is LGHDT and CDR2 is YNNKEL (reference sequence). V was pared by 1 base and J by 5 bases, with 8 bases between. This CDR3 has 13 amino acids. The CDR3: CASSQGRRYGYTF. CDR3 coding DNA: TGTGCCAGCAGCCAAGGGCGACGTTATGGCTACACCTTC.

This clonotype was recorded at least ten times. This chain links TRBV10-3 with TRBJ2-7; the D gene could be TRBD1 or TRBD2 (5 bases each). The CDR3 spans 15 residues. Trimming left V 0 bases short and J 3 bases short, with 12 bases between. From germline, CDR1 is ENHRY and CDR2 SYGVKD. CDR3 protein: CAISESRGSGYEQYF. CDR3 DNA: TGTGCCATCAGTGAGTCGAGGGGTTCAGGCTACGAGCAGTACTTC.

This clonotype was found many times. The chain couples TRBV10-3 to TRBJ1-1; 8 nucleotides line up with TRBD1. V was pared by 10 bases and J by 1 base, with 2 bases of the junction left unmatched. Per germline, CDR1 ENHRY and CDR2 SYGVKD. This CDR3 region has 12 residues. CDR3 in DNA: TGTGCCACAGACAGGGGGAACACTGAAGCTTTCTTT. It is translated as CATDRGNTEAFF.

The table lists this clonotype with a few counts. This chain connects TRBV29-1 to TRBJ1-3; unclear D gene. V shed 5 bases and J shed 6 bases, with 8 bases lying between them. Germline V gene data show CDR1 as SQVTM and CDR2 as ANQGSEA. The CDR3 runs 11 residues. The CDR3 region is CSVKMVNTIYF. The CDR3 region has the DNA TGCAGCGTTAAAATGGTAAACACCATATATTTT.

The sample holds a few counts of this clonotype. This chain connects TRBV5-1 to TRBJ1-1, with D unclear. V shed 4 bases and J shed 4 bases, with 17 bases lying between them. The CDR3 sequence is 15 residues long. Germline V gene lookup returns CDR1 SGHRS and CDR2 YFSETQ. The CDR3 here is CASSRRTVVSTEAFF. CDR3 in DNA: TGCGCCAGCAGCCGCCGAACGGTGGTGAGCACTGAAGCTTTCTTT.